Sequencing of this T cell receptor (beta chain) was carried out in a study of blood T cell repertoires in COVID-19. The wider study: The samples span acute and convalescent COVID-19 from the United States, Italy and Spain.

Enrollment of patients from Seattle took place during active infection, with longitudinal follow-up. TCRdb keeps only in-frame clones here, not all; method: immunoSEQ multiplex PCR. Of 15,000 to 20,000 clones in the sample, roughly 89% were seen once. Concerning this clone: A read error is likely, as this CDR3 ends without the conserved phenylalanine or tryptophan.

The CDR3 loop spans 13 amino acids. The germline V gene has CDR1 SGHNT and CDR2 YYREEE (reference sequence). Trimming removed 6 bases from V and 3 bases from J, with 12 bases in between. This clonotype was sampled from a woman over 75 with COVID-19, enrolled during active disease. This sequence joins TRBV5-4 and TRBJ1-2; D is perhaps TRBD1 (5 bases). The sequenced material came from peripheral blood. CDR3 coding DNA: TGTGCCAGCAATAATGGGGGGGACTATGGCTACACCCTC. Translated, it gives CASNNGGDYGYTL.